This T cell receptor beta chain emerged from a study of cytomegalovirus exposure and HLA in healthy donors (dated by TCRdb to about 2017). Background for the entire study: The 650 to 800 repertoires of the first cohort and the roughly 120 validation repertoires were produced on the same platform, according to a later analysis. The study aimed to test whether signatures of past pathogen exposure could be identified by cataloging public T cell receptors. In addition to the first cohort of roughly 700 subjects, a separate validation cohort of over 90 different subjects was used. To predict cytomegalovirus infection status, the study combined high-throughput TCR immunosequencing, statistical association of individual TCRs with disease status, and machine learning. What the authors observed across the whole study: In vitro tests confirmed that three of the cytomegalovirus-associated TCR beta chains recognize cytomegalovirus antigens. A later analysis had no HLA typing for the validation cohort, so co-occurrence there was scored across all 130 or so repertoires. Subsequent analysis determined that TCRs grouped into clusters in the first cohort also showed a tendency toward co-occurrence across the 130 or so validation repertoires, and approximately 94% of cluster scores exceeded 0. In the study, approximately 150 TCR beta chains were listed as associated with cytomegalovirus. Most TCR sequences were observed very rarely across donors, whereas some public TCRs were present in many individuals. The authors suggested that the approach could potentially be generalized to other disease states and immunological phenotypes. Cytomegalovirus status was reported to be diagnosed by the classifier with high specificity and sensitivity in both the original and validation cohorts.

Preparation of the library involved the immunoSEQ multiplex PCR assay. The original methods were these. A statistical classification framework was built to diagnose cytomegalovirus status from the catalog of TCR beta chain sequences. The immuneACCESS repertoire file appears here via TCRdb, limited to in-frame rearrangements. These files lack a portion of the clones; in checked studies, under half of the deficit traces to unresolved V genes, and the cause of the others is not known. V and J calls and clone size are as listed in that table; D and trimming were resolved from the DNA. The sample table contains some 200,000 clones; only one count was recorded for about 93% of them. The ten largest make up 1.1% of the sample. Remarks on this clone: Its specific antigen is unknown. No base quality information exists; no much larger clone differs at one position.

Separate from the approximately 670-subject first cohort, the validation cohort of about 120 subjects was the group to which the donors belonged. The CDR3 measures 15 amino acids from cysteine to phenylalanine. The DNA shown is the 45-base CDR3, in frame from base 1. CDR1 LNHDA and CDR2 SQIVND are derived from the germline V gene (reference sequence). V and J are trimmed by 5 bases and 0 bases, and the gene matches miss 4 bases of the junction. This TCR derives from a woman aged 18-35 years in good health and CMV-seronegative. The sequenced sample was PBMCs. The chain links TRBV19 with TRBJ1-5; 7 middle bases align to TRBD1. For the CDR3, the sequence is CASSRGQTSNQPQHF. The sequenced DNA: TGTGCCAGTAGTCGGGGACAGACTAGCAATCAGCCCCAGCATTTT. With all but the CDR3 taken from the reference TRBV19 and TRBJ1-5 genes, the full variable domain is: DGGITQSPKYLFRKEGQNVTLSCEQNLNHDAMYWYRQDPGQGLRLIYYSQIVNDFQKGDIAEGYSVSREKKESFPLTVTSAQKNPTAFYLCASSRGQTSNQPQHFGDGTRLSIL.